Listed here is a single T cell receptor beta chain. Seattle patients were enrolled while actively infected and followed longitudinally. Germline loops: CDR1 GTSNPN, CDR2 SVGIG (reference sequence). The CDR3 is 13 amino acids. V dropped 3 bases and J dropped 4; count of bases not matched to a gene: 3. Authors' processing steps: From reference gene primer amplification, estimates of nucleated cell counts were derived. Repertoires were generated with immunoSEQ multiplex PCR, while TCRdb's copy carries only in-frame clones and drops some. V, J and clone size are taken as reported in that table, and D and trimming were inferred from the DNA itself. Here the sample spans about 250,000 clones, around 90% being singletons. This record belongs to a study of blood T cell repertoires in COVID-19. About the research overall: Both acute and convalescent COVID-19 samples were obtained from the United States, Italy and Spain. PBMCs, B-cell-depleted T cells, or T cells were the source of the cDNA or gDNA that made up the material.

The chain recombines TRBV30 with TRBJ1-5, with 7 nucleotides matching TRBD1. Sequencing was done on a sample of peripheral blood. This receptor was obtained from a man aged 25 to 40 with COVID-19, enrolled during active disease. CDR3 residues: CAWRTGMNQPQHF. The CDR3 DNA reads TGTGCCTGGAGGACAGGGATGAATCAGCCCCAGCATTTT. The complete variable domain, with remaining parts taken from reference TRBV30 and TRBJ1-5, reads SQTIHQWPATLVQPVGSPLSLECTVEGTSNPNLYWYRQAAGRGLQLLFYSVGIGQISSEVPQNLSASRPQDRQFILSSKKLLLSDSGFYLCAWRTGMNQPQHFGDGTRLSIL.